One and the same sample provided the 5 T cell receptor beta chains below, sequenced in a study of blood T cell repertoires in COVID-19. Here immunoSEQ multiplex PCR was the method, and the copy in TCRdb shows in-frame clones only, minus some. This table holds more than 60,000 clones, approximately 82% found once. The specimen sequenced was peripheral blood. These receptors all stem from a man aged 60 to 75 with acute or convalescent COVID-19.

In this sample, this clone turned up a few times. This chain connects TRBV5-6 to TRBJ2-3; 11 nucleotides agree with TRBD2. The V gene's germline CDR1 is SGHDT and CDR2 YYEEEE. V lost 2 bases and J lost 6; bases outside the gene matches: 11. This CDR3 contains 17 residues. CDR3 bases: TGTGCCAGCAGCTTTTCAATCGGACTAGCGGGTTCGGATACGCAGTATTTT. Translating it yields CASSFSIGLAGSDTQYF.

This chain links TRBV3-1 (or the pseudogene TRBV3-2) with TRBJ2-5; 7 positions agree with TRBD2. There are 15 residues in the CDR3. The junction had 7 bases not matched to a gene; V was cut back by 4 bases and J by 2 bases. CDR1 and CDR2 (germline): LGHDT, YNNKEL (reference sequence). The CDR3 sequence: CASSPGTISQETQYF. CDR3 DNA: TGTGCCAGCAGCCCTGGGACTATCAGTCAAGAGACCCAGTACTTC.

This clone appeared a few times. This chain links TRBV7-2 with TRBJ1-1; tentatively, D is TRBD1 (5 bases). This CDR3 comprises 14 residues. The V end was cut by 0 bases, the J end by 3 bases, with 8 bases between. CDR1 and CDR2 (germline): SGHTA, FQGNSA. DNA of the CDR3: TGTGCCAGCAGCTTAGCCAGGGCCGACACTGAAGCTTTCTTT. This sequence encodes CASSLARADTEAFF.

The rearrangement joins TRBV2 to TRBJ2-7; 9 nucleotides align to TRBD1. This CDR3 comprises 16 residues. Looked up from germline, CDR1 is SNHLY and CDR2 is FYNNEI. The J segment lost 3 bases and the V segment lost 6 bases, leaving 12 bases of the junction unmatched. As DNA, the CDR3 is TGTGCCAGCAGGCGATCCGGGACAGGGTTGGGCTACGAGCAGTACTTC. Its translation: CASRRSGTGLGYEQYF.

This rearrangement joins TRBV29-1 to TRBJ2-3; perhaps TRBD2 as D (6 bases). The V gene lost 0 bases and the J gene lost 0 bases, with 13 bases spanning the gap. CDR1 is SQVTM and CDR2 is ANQGSEA in the germline V gene. The CDR3 consists of 16 residues. The CDR3 coding sequence is TGCAGCGTTGAAGATCGGGCCGGGGGTAGCACAGATACGCAGTATTTT. Encoded protein: CSVEDRAGGSTDTQYF.